Listed here are 14 T cell receptor beta chains from one sample, sequenced in a study of CD8 T cells in Susac syndrome (dated by TCRdb to about 2019). Libraries were prepared through the immunoSEQ multiplex PCR assay. RNA was extracted with the RNeasy kit and about 0.45 to 1 ug was reverse transcribed using random hexamers. TCRdb itself trimmed the public reads at Q25 with fastp, ran MiXCR and retained productive beta chains. CDR3 protein sequences are deduplicated, and each keeps its most common genes and DNA. Counted in this sample were tens of thousands of distinct CDR3 sequences; 96% of them appeared once. Of the sample, more than 0.09% falls within the top ten clones. Input material: CD4+ T cells from PBMCs. These receptors all come from a human donor with multiple sclerosis.

The chain is built from TRBV11-3 and TRBJ2-1, with D perhaps TRBD2 (5 bases). Looked up from germline, CDR1 is SGHNT and CDR2 is YENEEA. The V gene lost 0 bases and the J gene lost 5 bases, with 8 bases spanning the gap. The CDR3 consists of 14 residues. Here the CDR3 reads CASSLDGSNNEQFF. For the CDR3, the DNA is TGTGCCAGCAGCTTAGATGGGAGTAACAATGAGCAGTTCTTC. The variable domain in full, completed from reference TRBV11-3 and TRBJ2-1, reads EAGVVQSPRYKIIEKKQPVAFWCNPISGHNTLYWYLQNLGQGPELLIRYENEEAVDDSQLPKDRFSAERLKGVDSTLKIQPAELGDSAVYLCASSLDGSNNEQFFGPGTRLTVL.

The rearrangement links TRBV28 to TRBJ1-2; no definite D call. V gave up 7 bases and J gave up 4 bases, with 16 bases separating them. Germline CDR1 and CDR2: MDHEN and SYDVKM. This CDR3 has 14 residues. This CDR3 reads CASTPPGRLYGYTF. The CDR3, as DNA: TGTGCCAGCACTCCTCCCGGGCGACTCTATGGCTACACCTTC.

This sequence joins TRBV14 and TRBJ2-2; the D gene is possibly TRBD2 (5 bases). The CDR3 consists of 14 residues. Germline V gene data show CDR1 as SGHDN and CDR2 as FVKESK. V was cut by 4 bases and J by 3 bases, with 9 bases left in between. CDR3 region: CASSRTRYTGELFF. CDR3 coding DNA: TGTGCCAGCAGCCGTACTAGGTACACCGGGGAGCTGTTTTTT.

V gene TRBV20-1 combines with J gene TRBJ2-5; D is perhaps TRBD2 (6 bases). The germline V gene has CDR1 DFQATT and CDR2 SNEGSKA (reference sequence). V was trimmed by 3 bases and J by 5 bases, leaving 13 bases between them. The CDR3 runs to 13 residues. CDR3 amino acids: CSARPGGRETQYF. In nucleotides, the CDR3 is TGCAGTGCTAGGCCCGGGGGACGCGAGACCCAGTACTTC.

This chain links TRBV20-1 with TRBJ2-7; D gene ambiguous. Germline assignment: CDR1 DFQATT and CDR2 SNEGSKA (reference sequence). CDR3 size: 15 residues. The ends were cut back, 1 base at V and 0 bases at J, with 13 bases in the middle. The CDR3 nucleotides are TGCAGTGCTAGAGTTGTACTCCCGAGCTCCTACGAGCAGTACTTC. It yields the protein CSARVVLPSSYEQYF.

The chain carries TRBV20-1 and TRBJ2-3; 10 bases are shared with TRBD2. CDR3 length equals 16 residues. In germline, CDR1 is DFQATT, CDR2 SNEGSKA (reference sequence). Germline trimming cut 1 base from V and 4 bases from J; bases unmatched to any gene: 8. In DNA form, the CDR3 reads TGCAGTGCTAGAGCCGCAGGACTAGCGGTCGCAGATACGCAGTATTTT. Encoded protein: CSARAAGLAVADTQYF.

The count of this clonotype is one. The rearrangement links TRBV6-5 to TRBJ2-3; no clear D gene. In germline, CDR1 is MNHEY, CDR2 SVGAGI. The CDR3 spans 16 residues. Trimming cost V 0 bases and J 6 bases, with 16 bases left between them. CDR3: CASSYSTSPSVDTQYF. CDR3 DNA sequence: TGTGCCAGCAGTTACTCCACCTCCCCCAGCGTCGATACGCAGTATTTT.

V and J are TRBV7-8 and TRBJ1-6, with D possibly being TRBD1 (6 bases). The V end lost 4 bases, the J end lost 9 bases, and 13 bases lay between the germline ends. The CDR3 extends over 14 amino acids. The germline V gene has CDR1 SGHVS and CDR2 FQNEAQ. CDR3 sequence (DNA): TGTGCCAGCAGCTCTAGACAGGCGCTTTCACCCCTCCACTTT. As protein: CASSSRQALSPLHF.

The chain has TRBV29-1 and TRBJ2-3, with D maybe TRBD1 (6 bases). The CDR3 sequence is 15 residues long. The V end lost 4 bases, the J end lost 2 bases, and 16 bases lay between the germline ends. Germline assignment: CDR1 SQVTM and CDR2 ANQGSEA. CDR3 in amino acids: CSVAVNRDPTDTQYF. The CDR3 coding sequence is TGCAGCGTTGCGGTGAACAGGGATCCCACAGATACGCAGTATTTT.

The V and J genes are TRBV28 and TRBJ1-5; no definite D call. The germline CDR1 and CDR2 sequences are MDHEN and SYDVKM. This CDR3 spans 13 amino acids. V lost 6 bases, J lost 4 bases, and 10 bases lay in between. CDR3 nucleotide sequence: TGTGCCAGCAGATATAACAAGAATCAGCCCCAGCATTTT. This codes for CASRYNKNQPQHF.

This clonotype was detected only once. The genes are TRBV2 and TRBJ1-2; D is unresolved. V was cut by 2 bases and J by 8 bases, with 15 bases left in between. The CDR3 loop spans 14 amino acids. CDR1 is SNHLY, CDR2 FYNNEI, per germline. The CDR3 coding sequence is TGTGCCAGCAGTGAACGGGAAGGGTCTGGGGGCTACACCTTC. As protein: CASSEREGSGGYTF.

The V gene is TRBV5-1, the J gene TRBJ1-1; D is undetermined. The CDR3 is 14 residues long. The germline V gene has CDR1 SGHRS and CDR2 YFSETQ. V dropped 4 bases and J dropped 0 bases, with 10 bases sitting between them. The CDR3, as DNA: TGCGCCAGCAGCACTAGCAGGATGAACACTGAAGCTTTCTTT. Amino acids: CASSTSRMNTEAFF.

This chain uses TRBV6-2 or TRBV6-3 with TRBJ1-6; the match to TRBD1 covers 7 bases. With 6 bases clipped from V and 5 bases from J, the junction kept 4 bases outside the gene matches. Looked up from germline, CDR1 is MNHEY and CDR2 is SVGEGT. The CDR3 has 14 amino acids. The CDR3 here is CASRRTGDNSPLHF. CDR3 bases: TGTGCCAGCAGACGGACAGGAGATAATTCACCCCTCCACTTT.

The rearrangement joins TRBV7-9 to TRBJ1-3; 7 nucleotides align to TRBD1. Trimming at V came to 7 bases and at J to 0 bases, leaving 12 bases not matched to a gene. Germline V gene sequence: CDR1 SEHNR, CDR2 FQNEAQ (reference sequence). The CDR3 has 17 amino acids. CDR3: CASTRSVGQNSGNTIYF. CDR3 coding DNA: TGTGCCAGCACCCGGAGCGTGGGACAGAACTCTGGAAACACCATATATTTT.